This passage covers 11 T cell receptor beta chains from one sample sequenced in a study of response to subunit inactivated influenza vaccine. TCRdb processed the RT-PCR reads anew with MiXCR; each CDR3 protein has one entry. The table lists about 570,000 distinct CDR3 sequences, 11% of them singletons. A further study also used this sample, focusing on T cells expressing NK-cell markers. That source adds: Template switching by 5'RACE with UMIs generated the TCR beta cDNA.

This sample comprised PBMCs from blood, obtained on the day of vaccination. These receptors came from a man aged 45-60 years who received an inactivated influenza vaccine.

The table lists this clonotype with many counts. CDR3 amino acids: CASSELKRYYEQYF. For the CDR3, the DNA is TGTGCCAGCAGTGAGCTTAAGAGGTACTACGAGCAGTACTTC. This chain connects TRBV2 to TRBJ2-7, with D uncertain. The CDR3 is made up of 14 amino acids. Trimming stripped 3 bases from V and 3 bases from J, with 12 bases between. In germline, CDR1 is SNHLY, CDR2 FYNNEI. Full variable domain (rest looked up from reference TRBV2 and TRBJ2-7): EPEVTQTPSHQVTQMGQEVILRCVPISNHLYFYWYRQILGQKVEFLVSFYNNEISEKSEIFDDQFSVERPDGSNFTLKIRSTKLEDSAMYFCASSELKRYYEQYFGPGTRLTVT.

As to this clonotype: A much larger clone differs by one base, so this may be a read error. CDR3 in DNA: TGTGCCAGCAGCCTTGACATGGTGGGGAGAAACACCATATATTTT. Its translation: CASSLDMVGRNTIYF. The chain combines TRBV11-2 with TRBJ1-3; no reliable D call. Trimming shortened V by 5 bases and J by 5 bases, and 16 bases separated the two germline ends. The CDR3 is made up of 15 amino acids. Germline lookup yields CDR1 SGHAT and CDR2 FQNNGV. The full variable domain, rest sourced from reference TRBV11-2 and TRBJ1-3, is EAGVAQSPRYKIIEKRQSVAFWCNPISGHATLYWYQQILGQGPKLLIQFQNNGVVDDSQLPKDRFSAERLKGVDSTLKIQPAKLEDSAVYLCASSLDMVGRNTIYFGEGSWLTVV.

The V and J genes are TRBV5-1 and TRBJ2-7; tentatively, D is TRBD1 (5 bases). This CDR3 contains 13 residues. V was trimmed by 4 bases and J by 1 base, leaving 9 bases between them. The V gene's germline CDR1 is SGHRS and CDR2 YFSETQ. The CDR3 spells CASSRGPSYEQYF. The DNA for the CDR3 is TGCGCCAGCAGCAGGGGCCCTTCCTACGAGCAGTACTTC.

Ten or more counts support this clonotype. Here the CDR3 reads CASSLARLGQYF. In DNA, the CDR3 is TGTGCCAGCAGTTTAGCGCGACTGGGGCAGTACTTC. The chain is built from TRBV12-3 or TRBV12-4 and TRBJ2-7, with no clear D. The CDR3 is 12 amino acids. V lost 0 bases and J lost 9, with 9 bases in between.

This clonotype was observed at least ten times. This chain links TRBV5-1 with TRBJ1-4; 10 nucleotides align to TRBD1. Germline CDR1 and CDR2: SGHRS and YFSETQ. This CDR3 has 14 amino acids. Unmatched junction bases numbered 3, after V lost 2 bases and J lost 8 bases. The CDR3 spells CASSFGQGGEKLFF. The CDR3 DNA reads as TGCGCCAGCAGCTTCGGACAGGGGGGGGAAAAACTGTTTTTT.

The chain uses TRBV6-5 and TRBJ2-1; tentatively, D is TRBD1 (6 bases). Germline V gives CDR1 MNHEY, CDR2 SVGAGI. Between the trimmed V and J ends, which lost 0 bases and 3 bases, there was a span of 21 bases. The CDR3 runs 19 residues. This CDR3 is CASSYSAFPGTPHYNEQFF. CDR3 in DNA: TGTGCCAGCAGTTACTCGGCTTTTCCCGGGACACCTCACTACAATGAGCAGTTCTTC.

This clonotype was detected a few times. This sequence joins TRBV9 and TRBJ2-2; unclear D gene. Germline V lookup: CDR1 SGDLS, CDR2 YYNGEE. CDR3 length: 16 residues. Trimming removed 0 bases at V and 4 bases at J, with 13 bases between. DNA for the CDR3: TGTGCCAGCAGCGTAGCTGTGGTGGGTGGCACCGGGGAGCTGTTTTTT. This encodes CASSVAVVGGTGELFF.

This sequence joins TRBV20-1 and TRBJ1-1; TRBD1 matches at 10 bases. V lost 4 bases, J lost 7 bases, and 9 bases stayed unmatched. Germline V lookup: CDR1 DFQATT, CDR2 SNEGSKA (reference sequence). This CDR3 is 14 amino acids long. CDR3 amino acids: CSATRQGANGEAFF. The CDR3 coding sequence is TGCAGTGCTACTAGACAGGGGGCGAACGGTGAAGCTTTCTTT.

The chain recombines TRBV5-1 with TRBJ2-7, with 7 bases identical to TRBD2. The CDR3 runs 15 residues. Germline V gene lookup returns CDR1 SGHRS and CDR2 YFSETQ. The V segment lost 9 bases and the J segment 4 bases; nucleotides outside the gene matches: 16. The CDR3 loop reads CATAPSSGIAYEQYF. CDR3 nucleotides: TGCGCCACCGCACCATCCAGCGGGATTGCGTACGAGCAGTACTTC.

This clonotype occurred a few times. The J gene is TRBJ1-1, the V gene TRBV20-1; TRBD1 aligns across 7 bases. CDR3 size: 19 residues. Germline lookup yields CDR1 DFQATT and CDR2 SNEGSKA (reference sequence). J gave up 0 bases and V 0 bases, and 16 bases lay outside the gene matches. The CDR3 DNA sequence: TGCAGTGCTAGAGATCAATTTCTGGAGACAGGGTCTATGAACACTGAAGCTTTCTTT. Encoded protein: CSARDQFLETGSMNTEAFF.

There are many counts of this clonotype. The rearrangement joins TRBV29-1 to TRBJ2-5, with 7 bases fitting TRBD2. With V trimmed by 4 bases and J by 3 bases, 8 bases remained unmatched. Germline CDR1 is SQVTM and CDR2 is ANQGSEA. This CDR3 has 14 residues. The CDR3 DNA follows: TGCAGCGTTGCGTCAGCGGGGCTCAAAGAGACCCAGTACTTC. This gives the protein CSVASAGLKETQYF.